The 15 T cell receptor beta chains in this list originate from one sample, sequenced in a study of shared T cell receptors in the human thymus. The table came from immunoSEQ multiplex PCR; TCRdb's copy has only in-frame clones and leaves some out. The sample contains approximately 730,000 clones, over 75% of which appear only once. The same sample was also studied in work on human thymus T cells.

Sequenced input: thymocytes. These receptor sequences come from a girl younger than two with a congenital heart defect.

Comments on this clone: The sample holds other DNA sequences that translate to the same CDR3. J is TRBJ1-2 and V is TRBV7-9, with 8 bases lining up with TRBD1. Germline CDR1 SEHNR, CDR2 FQNEAQ (reference sequence). V was pared by 1 base and J by 7 bases, with 8 bases of the junction left unmatched. The CDR3 spans 15 residues. The CDR3 sequence: CASSLVQGAPGGYTF. The CDR3 DNA follows: TGTGCCAGCAGCTTAGTCCAGGGGGCGCCCGGTGGCTACACCTTC.

V and J are TRBV6-5 and TRBJ2-1, with 11 bases that match TRBD2. The J segment lost 2 bases and the V segment lost 4 bases, leaving 1 base of the junction unmatched. Germline assignment: CDR1 MNHEY and CDR2 SVGAGI. The CDR3 contains 15 residues. CDR3 sequence (DNA): TGTGCCAGCAGTTGGGGACTAGCGGCCTACAATGAGCAGTTCTTC. This gives the protein CASSWGLAAYNEQFF.

The J gene is TRBJ2-5, the V gene TRBV5-1, with TRBD2 matching 9 bases. The CDR3 has 15 amino acids. V lost 7 bases, J lost 4 bases, and 11 bases stayed unmatched. Germline V gene data show CDR1 as SGHRS and CDR2 as YFSETQ. The CDR3 DNA is TGCGCCAGCCGGGATCCGCGGGGGGGCCCAGAGACCCAGTACTTC. It specifies CASRDPRGGPETQYF.

The J gene is TRBJ1-1, the V gene TRBV7-2, with TRBD1 identical over 8 bases. V lost 4 bases to trimming and J lost 2 bases; unmatched junction nucleotides: 6. Per the germline V gene, CDR1 is SGHTA and CDR2 is FQGNSA. The CDR3 contains 15 residues. The CDR3, as DNA: TGTGCCAGCAGCTCCCCGGACAGGGTTAACACTGAAGCTTTCTTT. Encoded protein: CASSSPDRVNTEAFF.

The V and J genes are TRBV12-5 and TRBJ1-2, with D possibly being TRBD1 (6 bases). This CDR3 has 16 residues. Germline CDR1 LGHNT, CDR2 FRNRAP. With 0 bases removed from V and 6 bases from J, the gap between germline ends came to 17 bases. This CDR3 is CASGLVRGGRFDGYTF. For the CDR3, the DNA is TGTGCTAGTGGTTTGGTACGGGGGGGGCGCTTCGATGGCTACACCTTC.

The chain uses TRBV12-5 and TRBJ1-5; 9 bases match TRBD1. Germline V gene lookup returns CDR1 LGHNT and CDR2 FRNRAP. CDR3 length: 17 residues. Unmatched junction bases numbered 8, after V lost 1 base and J lost 4 bases. CDR3 sequence reads: CASGLEDRGFRNQPQHF. In nucleotides, the CDR3 is TGTGCTAGTGGTTTGGAGGACAGGGGCTTTAGAAATCAGCCCCAGCATTTT. The entire variable domain, with the rest obtained from reference TRBV12-5 and TRBJ1-5, is as follows: DARVTQTPRHKVTEMGQEVTMRCQPILGHNTVFWYRQTMMQGLELLAYFRNRAPLDDSGMPKDRFSAEMPDATLATLKIQPSEPRDSAVYFCASGLEDRGFRNQPQHFGDGTRLSIL.

This clone was picked up one time. The chain recombines TRBV7-2 with TRBJ1-2; TRBD1 aligns across 10 bases. The length of the CDR3 is 15 residues. Trimming removed 8 bases from V and 6 bases from J; junction bases left unmatched: 12. Germline-derived CDR1 and CDR2 are SGHTA and FQGNSA. In DNA form, the CDR3 reads TGTGCCAGCGGATTACGGGACAGGGGTGGGCATGGCTACACCTTC. This translates into CASGLRDRGGHGYTF.

V and J are TRBV18 and TRBJ2-4; D unresolved. Trimming removed 4 bases at V and 1 base at J, with 5 bases between. CDR1 KGHSH and CDR2 LQKENI come from the germline V gene. The CDR3 totals 13 residues. The CDR3 reads CASSLRAKNIQYF. CDR3 sequence (DNA): TGTGCCAGCTCACTTCGGGCCAAAAACATTCAGTACTTC. Looking up the rest from reference TRBV18 and TRBJ2-4 gives the full variable domain: NAGVMQNPRHLVRRRGQEARLRCSPMKGHSHVYWYRQLPEEGLKFMVYLQKENIIDESGMPKERFSAEFPKEGPSILRIQQVVRGDSAAYFCASSLRAKNIQYFGAGTRLSVL.

This clone has only one observation. The junction departs from the called germline gene at one end, perhaps through a read error. The chain's CDR3 is CTSMGRGYGYTF. CDR3 DNA: TGTACCAGCATGGGCAGGGGCTATGGCTACACCTTC. This rearrangement joins TRBV6-5 to TRBJ1-2; D possibly corresponds to TRBD1 (6 bases). The CDR3 covers 12 residues. From germline, CDR1 is MNHEY and CDR2 SVGAGI.

V usage is TRBV27 and J usage is TRBJ1-2; 7 nucleotides line up with TRBD1. There are 15 residues in the CDR3. The germline gives CDR1 MNHEY, CDR2 SMNVEV (reference sequence). V lost 6 bases, J lost 8 bases, and 15 bases stayed unmatched. The CDR3 sequence: CASSSSREGARGYTF. In DNA form, the CDR3 reads TGTGCCAGCAGCTCAAGCCGAGAGGGGGCCAGGGGCTACACCTTC.

This chain links TRBV27 with TRBJ1-1; D is possibly TRBD1 (5 bases). V lost 6 bases to trimming and J lost 4 bases, with 15 bases between them. The CDR3 sequence is 14 residues long. The germline CDR1 and CDR2 sequences are MNHEY and SMNVEV (reference sequence). CDR3 protein: CASSPGQGTTEAFF. The CDR3 DNA reads as TGTGCCAGCAGCCCCGGGCAGGGCACCACTGAAGCTTTCTTT.

This sequence joins TRBV5-8 and TRBJ2-7, with D possibly matching TRBD1 (6 bases). Trimming took 8 bases from V and 3 from J, leaving 21 bases between them. Germline CDR1 and CDR2: SGHTS and YDEGEE. The CDR3 extends over 15 amino acids. The CDR3 DNA follows: TGTGCCAGAGAGGTACAGGGCCCCCTGGTCTACGAGCAGTACTTC. The encoded protein is CAREVQGPLVYEQYF.

This chain uses TRBV28 with TRBJ1-2, with 7 bases identical to TRBD1. Germline-derived CDR1 and CDR2 are MDHEN and SYDVKM. This CDR3 has 14 residues. The ends lost 6 bases at V and 3 bases at J; junction bases unmatched: 7. This CDR3 reads CASSPDRVYYGYTF. DNA of the CDR3: TGTGCCAGCAGCCCCGACAGGGTTTACTATGGCTACACCTTC.

This clone was found once. The germline gene is not matched at one end of the junction; a read error may be the cause. This rearrangement joins TRBV6-1 to TRBJ2-2; 9 bases are a match to TRBD2. The CDR3 sequence is 15 residues long. Germline V gene data show CDR1 as MNHNS and CDR2 as SASEGT. CDR3 nucleotides: TGTGCCAGCAGCGAAGCGGGGGGTCGCACCGGGGAGCTGTTTTTT. The encoded protein is CASSEAGGRTGELFF.

V and J are TRBV29-1 and TRBJ2-7, with 10 bases identical to TRBD1. The CDR3 is 14 residues long. The germline V gene encodes CDR1 SQVTM and CDR2 ANQGSEA. The junction had 9 bases not matched to a gene; V was cut back by 3 bases and J by 7 bases. The CDR3 DNA follows: TGCAGCGTTGACCAGACAGGGGGCCGGCGGGAGCAGTACTTC. Amino acid sequence: CSVDQTGGRREQYF.